This T cell receptor (beta chain) was profiled in a study of post-analysis software for immune sequencing data. As for the study in general: Relapsing-remitting, secondary progressive and progressive-relapsing multiple sclerosis were all included among the disease courses.

Germline CDR1 is SGHDT and CDR2 is YYEEEE. The CDR3 is 13 amino acids. V gave up 0 bases and J gave up 8 bases, with 11 bases separating them. Incorporated into the TCR beta cDNA libraries were unique molecular identifiers, which served to reduce PCR and sequencing biases. The yield from roughly 1 to 10 million T cells was 500,000 or so cDNA molecules in total. TCRdb ran MiXCR on the PCR reads and lists one entry per CDR3 protein. The repertoire holds fewer than 600,000 distinct CDR3 sequences, with roughly 45% as singletons. This clonotype was observed many times. What it binds is not known. Study outcomes and limitations: Strong co-clustering by F measure was evident for samples that had been prepared in the same batch. Several TRBV segments were more frequent in patients than controls; TRBV5-6, TRBV5-1 and TRBV20-1 belonged to this group. Normalized Chao1 diversity was significantly lower in multiple sclerosis patients than in controls.

The chain recombines TRBV5-6 with TRBJ1-2, with a tentative D call TRBD1 (5 bases). The sequencing input was blood. The receptor's source is a girl aged 10 to 17 with multiple sclerosis. In nucleotides, the CDR3 is TGTGCCAGCAGCTTGGGTCCCGGGGACGGCTACACCTTC. Protein product: CASSLGPGDGYTF.